This passage covers 32 T cell receptor beta chains from one sample sequenced in a study of T cell responses to AZD1222 COVID-19 vaccine. Produced via immunoSEQ multiplex PCR; TCRdb's table is partial and in-frame only. This listing includes over 130,000 clones. The sequenced material came from peripheral blood. Receptor source: an adult in good health.

The chain carries TRBV7-9 and TRBJ1-1, with a tentative D call TRBD1 (5 bases). Germline CDR1 is SEHNR and CDR2 is FQNEAQ (reference sequence). Trimming stripped 1 base from V and 3 bases from J, with 12 bases between. CDR3 length: 15 amino acids. The CDR3 spells CASSLEQGRHTEAFF. The CDR3 nucleotides read TGTGCCAGCAGCTTAGAGCAGGGACGACACACTGAAGCTTTCTTT.

V gene TRBV7-2 combines with J gene TRBJ1-4; D not resolved. Germline CDR1 reads SGHTA; CDR2 reads FQGNSA. Trimming removed 1 base from V and 6 bases from J, with 6 bases in between. The CDR3 runs 13 residues. The CDR3 spells CASSLVLDEKLFF. For the CDR3, the DNA is TGTGCCAGCAGCTTAGTGCTCGATGAAAAACTGTTTTTT. Full variable domain (missing parts from reference TRBV7-2 and TRBJ1-4): GAGVSQSPSNKVTEKGKDVELRCDPISGHTALYWYRQSLGQGLEFLIYFQGNSAPDKSGLPSDRFSAERTGGSVSTLTIQRTQQEDSAVYLCASSLVLDEKLFFGSGTQLSVL.

The chain employs TRBV7-2 and TRBJ2-1, with 8 bases aligning to TRBD2. The CDR3 runs to 16 residues. With 5 bases clipped from V and 2 bases from J, the junction kept 8 bases outside the gene matches. The germline V gene encodes CDR1 SGHTA and CDR2 FQGNSA. In DNA form, the CDR3 reads TGTGCCAGCAGCCCGGGGGGGAGCAAAACCTACAATGAGCAGTTCTTC. This encodes CASSPGGSKTYNEQFF. The full variable domain, its missing parts supplied by reference TRBV7-2 and TRBJ2-1, is GAGVSQSPSNKVTEKGKDVELRCDPISGHTALYWYRQSLGQGLEFLIYFQGNSAPDKSGLPSDRFSAERTGGSVSTLTIQRTQQEDSAVYLCASSPGGSKTYNEQFFGPGTRLTVL.

The V and J genes are TRBV3-1 (or the pseudogene TRBV3-2) and TRBJ1-5, with TRBD1 as a possible D gene (5 bases). V lost 5 bases, J lost 7 bases, and 12 bases lay in between. Germline V CDR1 and CDR2: LGHDT, YNNKEL (reference sequence). The CDR3 loop spans 13 amino acids. The CDR3 bases are TGTGCCAGCAGCTCCCGGACAAGACAGCCCCAGCATTTT. It translates to CASSSRTRQPQHF.

The chain combines TRBV3-1 (or the pseudogene TRBV3-2) with TRBJ1-2; 10 bases agree with TRBD1. The germline V gene encodes CDR1 LGHDT and CDR2 YNNKEL (reference sequence). Trimming at V came to 0 bases and at J to 7 bases, leaving 8 bases not matched to a gene. The CDR3 consists of 16 residues. CDR3 DNA: TGTGCCAGCAGCCAAGAAGGGGGACAGGGGTTAAGTGGCTACACCTTC. Translated, it gives CASSQEGGQGLSGYTF.

The gene calls are TRBV30 and TRBJ2-7; D is perhaps TRBD2 (5 bases). The CDR3 contains 11 residues. V lost 1 base, J lost 9 bases, and 10 bases lay in between. The germline CDR1 and CDR2 sequences are GTSNPN and SVGIG (reference sequence). For the CDR3, the DNA is TGTGCCTGGAGTGGTGGGAGCGGGCAGTACTTC. Protein: CAWSGGSGQYF.

CDR3 region: CASSHDRGKNTEAFF. The DNA of the CDR3 is TGTGCCAGCAGTCACGACAGGGGGAAGAACACTGAAGCTTTCTTT. The chain is built from TRBV6-5 and TRBJ1-1, with 9 positions matching TRBD1. CDR1 is MNHEY and CDR2 is SVGAGI in the germline V gene. The V segment lost 5 bases and the J segment 1 base; nucleotides outside the gene matches: 5. The CDR3 loop spans 15 amino acids.

V usage is TRBV27 and J usage is TRBJ1-6, with D perhaps matching TRBD1 (6 bases). The CDR3 totals 14 residues. Germline V gene data show CDR1 as MNHEY and CDR2 as SMNVEV (reference sequence). The V gene lost 4 bases and the J gene lost 8 bases, with 12 bases spanning the gap. In DNA form, the CDR3 reads TGTGCCAGCAGTTCGGGGGCGACGGATTCACCCCTCCACTTT. Translated: CASSSGATDSPLHF.

The chain joins TRBV6-5 to TRBJ1-2, with 7 bases fitting TRBD1. V shed 8 bases and J 4 bases; nucleotides not matched to a gene: 7. This CDR3 has 13 residues. Germline CDR1 and CDR2: MNHEY and SVGAGI. For the CDR3, the DNA is TGTGCCAGCGAGACAGGGCTCACCTATGGCTACACCTTC. It encodes CASETGLTYGYTF.

The chain couples TRBV18 to TRBJ1-1; a possible D gene is TRBD1 (6 bases). This CDR3 is 14 amino acids long. Per the germline V gene, CDR1 is KGHSH and CDR2 is LQKENI. V lost 3 bases and J 7 bases, leaving 15 bases between the germline ends. CDR3 loop: CASSPGTGHNEAFF. The DNA of the CDR3 is TGTGCCAGCTCACCTGGTACAGGGCATAATGAAGCTTTCTTT.

This CDR3 reads CASSRPGTGGRQPQHF. CDR3 DNA sequence: TGTGCCAGCAGCCGCCCGGGGACAGGGGGTCGTCAGCCCCAGCATTTT. The chain is built from TRBV28 and TRBJ1-5, with 11 bases matching TRBD1. This CDR3 region has 16 residues. Losses at the gene ends were 6 bases for V and 6 bases for J; bases not matched to a gene: 10. The germline V gene has CDR1 MDHEN and CDR2 SYDVKM.

The chain recombines TRBV24-1 with TRBJ1-5; D is undetermined. The CDR3 loop spans 14 amino acids. Trimming removed 4 bases from V and 0 bases from J, with 6 bases in between. Germline CDR1 KGHDR, CDR2 SFDVKD. Here the CDR3 reads CATSDSYSNQPQHF. Here the CDR3 DNA reads TGTGCCACCAGTGACAGTTATAGCAATCAGCCCCAGCATTTT.

This rearrangement joins TRBV18 to TRBJ1-5; 9 bases are shared with TRBD1. The CDR3 loop spans 17 amino acids. J lost 1 base, V lost 5 bases, and 9 bases had no gene match. Per the germline V gene, CDR1 is KGHSH and CDR2 is LQKENI. The CDR3 DNA reads TGTGCCAGCTCATCCCGGGACAGGGAACCGAGCAATCAGCCCCAGCATTTT. This codes for CASSSRDREPSNQPQHF.

The chain employs TRBV4-2 and TRBJ2-5; 8 bases are a match to TRBD2. This CDR3 comprises 20 residues. J was trimmed by 9 bases and V by 3 bases; bases with no gene match: 27. CDR1 and CDR2 (germline): LGHNA, YNFKEQ. CDR3 coding DNA: TGTGCCAGCAGCCAGGCTCTCCCGAGTATTAGCGGGGTGACCGGCGGGGCCCAGTACTTC. Protein sequence: CASSQALPSISGVTGGAQYF.

V and J are TRBV4-2 and TRBJ2-7, with a tentative D call TRBD1 (5 bases). Germline CDR1 LGHNA, CDR2 YNFKEQ. V was cut by 1 base and J by 0 bases, with 13 bases left in between. This CDR3 region has 16 residues. CDR3 residues: CASSQASYRGSYEQYF. The CDR3, as DNA: TGTGCCAGCAGCCAAGCAAGTTATAGGGGCTCCTACGAGCAGTACTTC.

This rearrangement joins TRBV7-9 to TRBJ1-1; D call uncertain. The CDR3 extends over 13 amino acids. Germline-derived CDR1 and CDR2 are SEHNR and FQNEAQ (reference sequence). V was shortened by 3 bases and J by 4 bases, with 9 bases between the two germline ends. CDR3 loop: CASSFAGVTEAFF. The CDR3 region has the DNA TGTGCCAGCAGCTTCGCTGGAGTCACTGAAGCTTTCTTT. Together with reference TRBV7-9 and TRBJ1-1, the CDR3 gives the full variable domain: DTGVSQNPRHKITKRGQNVTFRCDPISEHNRLYWYRQTLGQGPEFLTYFQNEAQLEKSRLLSDRFSAERPKGSFSTLEIQRTEQGDSAMYLCASSFAGVTEAFFGQGTRLTVV.

The chain uses TRBV30 and TRBJ2-1, with D unclear. The V and J ends lost 1 base and 10 bases respectively, with 14 bases between them. Germline CDR1 is GTSNPN and CDR2 is SVGIG (reference sequence). This CDR3 is 13 amino acids long. The chain's CDR3 is CAWSGYSPPEQFF. In nucleotides, the CDR3 is TGTGCCTGGAGTGGATACTCCCCCCCCGAGCAGTTCTTC.

This chain links TRBV4-1 with TRBJ1-2; D remains ambiguous. Between the trimmed V and J ends, which lost 3 bases and 3 bases, there was a span of 14 bases. This CDR3 has 15 residues. Germline CDR1 MGHRA, CDR2 YSYEKL. CDR3 bases: TGCGCCAGCAGCCAGGGTTCTGGAGGTTACTATGGCTACACCTTC. Its translation is CASSQGSGGYYGYTF.

The rearrangement uses TRBV2 and TRBJ1-1, with unresolved D. The V and J ends lost 4 bases and 1 base respectively, with 10 bases between them. This CDR3 has 14 amino acids. Germline lookup yields CDR1 SNHLY and CDR2 FYNNEI. CDR3 nucleotide sequence: TGTGCCAGCAGTGTTGGGCAGGAGAACACTGAAGCTTTCTTT. It encodes CASSVGQENTEAFF.

The chain is built from TRBV4-3 and TRBJ2-7; 8 bases are a match to TRBD2. CDR3 length: 15 residues. V lost 5 bases and J lost 7; bases outside the gene matches: 13. Germline V gene sequence: CDR1 LGHNA, CDR2 YSLEER. CDR3 amino acids: CASSTRTSPKGEQYF. The CDR3 DNA follows: TGCGCCAGCAGCACCCGGACTAGCCCCAAAGGGGAGCAGTACTTC.

The chain joins TRBV6-5 to TRBJ2-3; D possibly corresponds to TRBD2 (5 bases). CDR1 is MNHEY and CDR2 is SVGAGI in the germline V gene. V shed 7 bases and J shed 8 bases, with 13 bases lying between them. CDR3 length: 12 amino acids. Here the CDR3 reads CASMTTAGTQYF. In nucleotides, the CDR3 is TGTGCCAGCATGACGACCGCGGGTACGCAGTATTTT.

The chain is built from TRBV30 and TRBJ2-3; tentative D call: TRBD2 (7 bases). The CDR3 length is 14 residues. Trimming removed 0 bases at V and 5 bases at J, with 12 bases between. Germline values: CDR1 GTSNPN, CDR2 SVGIG (reference sequence). The CDR3 region has the DNA TGTGCCTGGAGTGTGGGGGGGCCGGAAGATACGCAGTATTTT. The encoded protein is CAWSVGGPEDTQYF.

This chain links TRBV19 with TRBJ2-3, with a possible D match to TRBD2 (5 bases). CDR3 length: 17 residues. Looked up from germline, CDR1 is LNHDA and CDR2 is SQIVND (reference sequence). Deletions cut 1 base from V and 0 bases from J, with 14 bases between. This chain's CDR3 is CASSIALSRGSTDTQYF. CDR3 nucleotide sequence: TGTGCCAGTAGTATAGCCCTCTCCCGGGGTAGCACAGATACGCAGTATTTT.

The chain couples TRBV11-2 to TRBJ2-5; the D is unclear. Germline CDR1 SGHAT, CDR2 FQNNGV. CDR3 size: 13 residues. V dropped 5 bases and J dropped 1 base, with 8 bases sitting between them. This CDR3 is CASSEGFQETQYF. In DNA, the CDR3 is TGTGCCAGCAGCGAAGGATTCCAAGAGACCCAGTACTTC.

The chain recombines TRBV7-6 with TRBJ2-3, with 8 bases identical to TRBD2. With 5 bases clipped from V and 1 base from J, the junction kept 5 bases outside the gene matches. The CDR3 is made up of 15 amino acids. Germline V lookup: CDR1 SGHVS, CDR2 FNYEAQ. The CDR3 spells CASSPPTSGTDTQYF. The CDR3 nucleotides are TGTGCCAGCAGCCCACCGACTAGCGGCACAGATACGCAGTATTTT.

The chain links TRBV29-1 to TRBJ1-1; D unclear. Germline CDR1 reads SQVTM; CDR2 reads ANQGSEA. V lost 5 bases, J lost 7 bases, and 26 bases lay in between. The CDR3 covers 16 residues. This CDR3 reads CSVPREHQSRTDEAFF. Here the CDR3 DNA reads TGCAGCGTTCCCCGGGAACACCAGTCTCGAACCGATGAAGCTTTCTTT.

J is TRBJ2-2 and V is TRBV27, with a tentative D call TRBD1 (5 bases). The CDR3 runs 14 residues. The germline V and J ends were trimmed by 6 bases and 4 bases, with 12 bases remaining between them. Germline V gives CDR1 MNHEY, CDR2 SMNVEV (reference sequence). CDR3: CASSLGQGTGELFF. The CDR3 region has the DNA TGTGCCAGCAGCCTAGGGCAGGGCACCGGGGAGCTGTTTTTT.

The gene calls are TRBV10-3 and TRBJ1-2, with a tentative D call TRBD1 (6 bases). This CDR3 has 15 amino acids. With 2 bases removed from V and 7 bases from J, the gap between germline ends came to 17 bases. CDR1 is ENHRY and CDR2 is SYGVKD in the germline V gene. CDR3 in amino acids: CAISEVQGQYSGYTF. The CDR3 bases are TGTGCCATCAGTGAGGTACAGGGACAATATAGTGGCTACACCTTC.

The V gene is TRBV6-5, the J gene TRBJ1-1; TRBD1 is a possible D gene (5 bases). The CDR3 runs 15 residues. V dropped 5 bases and J dropped 3 bases, with 16 bases sitting between them. Germline assignment: CDR1 MNHEY and CDR2 SVGAGI. CDR3 residues: CASSLPGGRDTEAFF. CDR3 DNA: TGTGCCAGCAGTCTTCCCGGGGGAAGGGACACTGAAGCTTTCTTT.

The J gene is TRBJ1-1, the V gene TRBV4-1; 7 nucleotides match TRBD1. V shed 3 bases and J 0 bases; nucleotides not matched to a gene: 10. The germline CDR1 and CDR2 sequences are MGHRA and YSYEKL. The CDR3 consists of 17 residues. CDR3 region: CASSHTRDREMNTEAFF. The CDR3 DNA is TGCGCCAGCAGCCACACCCGGGACAGAGAAATGAACACTGAAGCTTTCTTT.

J is TRBJ2-3 and V is TRBV11-2, with 8 bases fitting TRBD2. Germline assignment: CDR1 SGHAT and CDR2 FQNNGV. Unmatched junction bases numbered 9, after V lost 4 bases and J lost 6 bases. The CDR3 is 15 amino acids. DNA for the CDR3: TGTGCCAGCAGCTCAGCCGGACTAGCCCCGGATACGCAGTATTTT. This encodes CASSSAGLAPDTQYF. The full variable domain, its missing parts supplied by reference TRBV11-2 and TRBJ2-3, is EAGVAQSPRYKIIEKRQSVAFWCNPISGHATLYWYQQILGQGPKLLIQFQNNGVVDDSQLPKDRFSAERLKGVDSTLKIQPAKLEDSAVYLCASSSAGLAPDTQYFGPGTRLTVL.

This chain uses TRBV5-6 with TRBJ1-1; no definite D call. Germline assignment: CDR1 SGHDT and CDR2 YYEEEE. The germline V and J ends were trimmed by 2 bases and 7 bases, with 9 bases remaining between them. This CDR3 region has 12 residues. In DNA, the CDR3 is TGTGCCAGCAGCTTTGGGCTATTTGAAGCTTTCTTT. It translates to CASSFGLFEAFF.